Each of the 10 T cell receptor beta chains below was sequenced from the same sample in a study of T cell responses to AZD1222 COVID-19 vaccine. Clones were sequenced by immunoSEQ multiplex PCR, and TCRdb holds only the in-frame ones, with some missing. The table shows around 65,000 clones, with 65% to 85% occurring only once. Specimen: peripheral blood, collected 28 days after the second AZD1222 dose. The origin of the receptors is an adult who received the AZD1222 COVID-19 vaccine.

The V and J genes are TRBV27 and TRBJ1-1; 7 bases agree with TRBD1. CDR3 length: 15 residues. The V segment lost 6 bases and the J segment 1 base; nucleotides outside the gene matches: 8. The germline V gene has CDR1 MNHEY and CDR2 SMNVEV (reference sequence). In DNA, the CDR3 is TGTGCCAGCAGACCGGTGGGACAGAAGAACACTGAAGCTTTCTTT. Translating gives CASRPVGQKNTEAFF.

J is TRBJ2-7 and V is TRBV7-6; 11 bases fit TRBD2. CDR1 and CDR2 from the germline V gene are SGHVS and FNYEAQ. CDR3 size: 16 residues. J lost 3 bases, V lost 1 base, and 5 bases had no gene match. The CDR3: CASSLGVAGGLYEQYF. Here the CDR3 DNA reads TGTGCCAGCAGCTTAGGGGTAGCGGGAGGGCTCTACGAGCAGTACTTC.

V and J are TRBV19 and TRBJ2-1; TRBD2 aligns across 11 bases. The CDR3 covers 15 residues. Trimming at V came to 8 bases and at J to 7 bases, leaving 10 bases not matched to a gene. CDR1 and CDR2 from the germline V gene are LNHDA and SQIVND (reference sequence). CDR3 coding DNA: TGTGCCAGTCGCGACGGGGCTAGCGGGAGGAATGAGCAGTTCTTC. Translation: CASRDGASGRNEQFF.

This clone occurred once. The chain combines TRBV5-1 with TRBJ1-3, with 11 bases fitting TRBD1. The J segment lost 2 bases and the V segment lost 7 bases, leaving 11 bases of the junction unmatched. The germline gives CDR1 SGHRS, CDR2 YFSETQ. The CDR3 covers 17 residues. CDR3 residues: CASRSSGGQGAGNTIYF. CDR3 in DNA: TGCGCCAGCCGCTCTAGCGGGGGACAGGGGGCTGGAAACACCATATATTTT.

This sequence joins TRBV6-6 and TRBJ2-7; a possible D gene is TRBD2 (6 bases). CDR1 MNHNY and CDR2 SVGAGI come from the germline V gene (reference sequence). V lost 7 bases and J 4 bases, leaving 14 bases between the germline ends. The CDR3 length is 13 residues. Written as DNA, the CDR3 is TGTGCCAGCATTACCCAGGCGGGGTACGAGCAGTACTTC. It translates to CASITQAGYEQYF.

This chain links TRBV7-9 with TRBJ2-7; the match to TRBD1 covers 9 bases. The CDR3 consists of 14 residues. With V trimmed by 1 base and J by 5 bases, 3 bases remained unmatched. In germline, CDR1 is SEHNR, CDR2 FQNEAQ (reference sequence). The CDR3 loop is CASSLDGTGNEQYF. In DNA form, the CDR3 reads TGTGCCAGCAGCTTAGATGGGACAGGGAACGAGCAGTACTTC.

The rearrangement uses TRBV21-1 and TRBJ2-1; the D call TRBD1 from the table was never checked on the DNA. TRBV21-1 is labeled a pseudogene. The CDR3 is made up of 16 amino acids. The CDR3 coding sequence is TGTGCCAGCAGCACGATGGGGGCACCTAGCCCGGATGAGCAGTTCTTC. It translates to CASSTMGAPSPDEQFF.

The V call is TRBV7-2, the J call TRBJ2-5; possibly TRBD2 for D (6 bases). Germline V lookup: CDR1 SGHTA, CDR2 FQGNSA. Trimming cost V 1 base and J 5 bases, with 11 bases left between them. There are 14 residues in the CDR3. Written as DNA, the CDR3 is TGTGCCAGCAGCTTAGGCCGGGGGTGGGAGACCCAGTACTTC. Translated, it gives CASSLGRGWETQYF.

The V call is TRBV6-2 or TRBV6-3, the J call TRBJ1-6, with D tentatively TRBD1 (6 bases). Germline CDR1 is MNHEY and CDR2 is SVGEGT. The CDR3 extends over 15 amino acids. Trimming removed 6 bases at V and 9 bases at J, with 18 bases between. The CDR3 spells CASSRPTGSGSPLHF. CDR3 DNA: TGTGCCAGCAGCCGCCCTACAGGGAGCGGTTCACCCCTCCACTTT.

V gene TRBV7-6 combines with J gene TRBJ2-2, with 8 positions matching TRBD1. Looked up from germline, CDR1 is SGHVS and CDR2 is FNYEAQ. J was trimmed by 2 bases and V by 3 bases; bases with no gene match: 11. There are 18 residues in the CDR3. The CDR3 is CASSFPTGGHPNTGELFF. In DNA form, the CDR3 reads TGTGCCAGCAGCTTTCCTACAGGGGGACATCCAAACACCGGGGAGCTGTTTTTT.